These 27 T cell receptor beta chains share one sample of origin, sequenced in a study of T-cell memory formation after mild COVID-19. Each CDR3 protein gets one entry after TCRdb re-called the 5' RACE reads with MiXCR. Of some 330,000 distinct CDR3 sequences listed, 20% to 25% are singletons. Sequenced material: PBMCs or a T cell subset sorted from them (not recorded which). These receptors were obtained from an adult woman who had mild COVID-19 (a few samples of this study predate the infection). Cell type and time point are not known.

The rearrangement links TRBV4-3 to TRBJ2-2; the D call may be TRBD1 or TRBD2 (5 bases each). This CDR3 is 16 amino acids long. Per germline, CDR1 LGHNA and CDR2 YSLEER. Trimming removed 0 bases from V and 7 bases from J, with 15 bases in between. The CDR3 protein is CASSQDPGQGLGELFF. The CDR3 DNA is TGCGCCAGCAGCCAAGATCCGGGGCAGGGCCTCGGGGAGCTGTTTTTT.

This clonotype turned up a few times. This chain links TRBV5-1 with TRBJ2-5; TRBD2 matches 9 bases. Trimming took 5 bases from V and 1 from J; bases not matched to a gene: 3. CDR1 is SGHRS, CDR2 YFSETQ, per germline. This CDR3 has 14 residues. For the CDR3, the DNA is TGCGCCAGCAGAGAGCGGGAGGTCCAAGAGACCCAGTACTTC. Encoded protein: CASREREVQETQYF. Based on the CDR3 plus reference TRBV5-1 and TRBJ2-5, the full variable domain is KAGVTQTPRYLIKTRGQQVTLSCSPISGHRSVSWYQQTPGQGLQFLFEYFSETQRNKGNFPGRFSGRQFSNSRSEMNVSTLELGDSALYLCASREREVQETQYFGPGTRLLVL.

This sequence joins TRBV20-1 and TRBJ1-1; no firm D call. Germline assignment: CDR1 DFQATT and CDR2 SNEGSKA (reference sequence). The length of the CDR3 is 12 residues. The V end was cut by 6 bases, the J end by 0 bases, with 8 bases between. The CDR3 sequence is CSAAPVNTEAFF. The CDR3 DNA is TGCAGTGCCGCGCCCGTGAACACTGAAGCTTTCTTT.

This clonotype has only a few counts. The chain links TRBV24-1 to TRBJ2-1; D uncertain. This CDR3 has 13 amino acids. Germline V gene data show CDR1 as KGHDR and CDR2 as SFDVKD. Deletions cut 8 bases from V and 1 base from J, with 8 bases between. The CDR3 nucleotides are TGTGCCACCACCGCGTCGTCCTACAATGAGCAGTTCTTC. Translating gives CATTASSYNEQFF.

J is TRBJ2-7 and V is TRBV7-6; D possibly corresponds to TRBD1 (5 bases). Trimming removed 2 bases from V and 6 bases from J, with 14 bases in between. The CDR3 sequence is 14 residues long. Germline V lookup: CDR1 SGHVS, CDR2 FNYEAQ. The CDR3 sequence is CASSLSAGQGEQYF. DNA for the CDR3: TGTGCCAGCAGCTTATCGGCAGGGCAAGGCGAGCAGTACTTC.

V gene TRBV29-1 combines with J gene TRBJ2-1, with D unclear. Trimming removed 7 bases at V and 5 bases at J, with 9 bases between. The CDR3 consists of 11 residues. Germline CDR1 SQVTM, CDR2 ANQGSEA. In nucleotides, the CDR3 is TGCAGCGCCTCTCTGGACAATGAGCAGTTCTTC. The encoded protein is CSASLDNEQFF.

This clonotype was detected only a few times. The chain is built from TRBV6-2 or TRBV6-3 and TRBJ2-4; D gene uncertain. Germline V gene lookup returns CDR1 MNHEY and CDR2 SVGEGT. The CDR3 is made up of 14 amino acids. V lost 0 bases to trimming and J lost 9 bases, with 12 bases between them. This chain's CDR3 is CASSYSILPGIQYF. For the CDR3, the DNA is TGTGCCAGCAGTTACTCGATACTACCGGGCATTCAGTACTTC.

The genes are TRBV6-6 and TRBJ2-3; D possibly corresponds to TRBD2 (7 bases). The CDR3 length is 17 residues. Per the germline V gene, CDR1 is MNHNY and CDR2 is SVGAGI (reference sequence). Trimming cost V 2 bases and J 4 bases, with 19 bases left between them. As DNA, the CDR3 is TGTGCCAGCAGTTACGGGGGCGCGGGGGAGGTATCAGATACGCAGTATTTT. This sequence encodes CASSYGGAGEVSDTQYF.

The table lists this clonotype with a few counts. The rearrangement links TRBV12-3 or TRBV12-4 to TRBJ1-4, with D tentatively TRBD1 (5 bases). The germline V and J ends were trimmed by 2 bases and 8 bases, with 21 bases remaining between them. CDR3 length: 17 residues. The CDR3 sequence: CASSLFPGRGNREKLFF. The DNA of the CDR3 is TGTGCCAGCAGTTTATTTCCGGGGAGGGGCAATCGAGAAAAACTGTTTTTT.

In its sample, this clonotype was seen many times. One end of the junction fails to match germline, which may point to a read error. The chain links TRBV5-1 to TRBJ1-2, with TRBD1 matching 8 bases. The CDR3 has 15 amino acids. The germline V gene encodes CDR1 SGHRS and CDR2 YFSETQ. The CDR3 DNA reads as TGTGCCAGCAGCTTGGCCGGGACAGGCAACTATGGCTACACCTTC. The encoded protein is CASSLAGTGNYGYTF.

This clonotype was found a few times. V and J are TRBV5-1 and TRBJ2-7, with 7 bases that match TRBD2. Losses at the gene ends were 4 bases for V and 2 bases for J; bases not matched to a gene: 6. This CDR3 comprises 14 residues. Germline CDR1 SGHRS, CDR2 YFSETQ. The CDR3 loop reads CASSPVGGAYEQYF. CDR3 in DNA: TGCGCCAGCAGCCCTGTTGGGGGGGCCTACGAGCAGTACTTC.

The chain couples TRBV20-1 to TRBJ2-5; D remains unclear. Germline V gene sequence: CDR1 DFQATT, CDR2 SNEGSKA (reference sequence). The CDR3 contains 11 residues. V was trimmed by 7 bases and J by 1 base, leaving 7 bases between them. The CDR3 DNA reads TGCAGTGTAACAGCCCAAGAGACCCAGTACTTC. This gives the protein CSVTAQETQYF.

V usage is TRBV19 and J usage is TRBJ1-2; TRBD1 matches at 7 bases. Germline CDR1 LNHDA, CDR2 SQIVND (reference sequence). V shed 4 bases and J 6 bases; nucleotides not matched to a gene: 5. There are 13 residues in the CDR3. CDR3: CASSNIQGDGYTF. The CDR3 bases are TGTGCCAGTAGTAACATCCAGGGGGATGGCTACACCTTC. The variable domain in full, with the rest retrieved from reference TRBV19 and TRBJ1-2, is DGGITQSPKYLFRKEGQNVTLSCEQNLNHDAMYWYRQDPGQGLRLIYYSQIVNDFQKGDIAEGYSVSREKKESFPLTVTSAQKNPTAFYLCASSNIQGDGYTFGSGTRLTVV.

V is TRBV9 and J is TRBJ2-7; D remains unclear. Germline CDR1 and CDR2: SGDLS and YYNGEE. CDR3 length: 11 amino acids. Trimming shortened V by 6 bases and J by 7 bases, and 11 bases separated the two germline ends. The CDR3 sequence: CASIDPIEQYF. DNA for the CDR3: TGTGCCAGCATAGATCCGATTGAGCAGTACTTC.

This clonotype was counted between two and nine times. This rearrangement joins TRBV20-1 to TRBJ2-1; the match to TRBD2 covers 12 bases. V was clipped by 4 bases and J by 1 base; unmatched bases: 14. This CDR3 is 19 amino acids long. From germline, CDR1 is DFQATT and CDR2 SNEGSKA (reference sequence). This CDR3 reads CSATRPGLAGAGSYNEQFF. The CDR3 coding sequence is TGCAGTGCTACTCGTCCGGGACTAGCGGGTGCGGGGTCCTACAATGAGCAGTTCTTC.

The V and J genes are TRBV29-1 and TRBJ2-4, with D uncertain. Trimming left V 5 bases short and J 11 bases short, with 16 bases between. There are 12 residues in the CDR3. From germline, CDR1 is SQVTM and CDR2 ANQGSEA. The CDR3 region has the DNA TGCAGCGTTTTGGTAACACCGGACCTTCAGTACTTC. It encodes CSVLVTPDLQYF.

This clonotype was seen a few times. CDR3 protein: CASSLATDQPQHF. DNA for the CDR3: TGTGCCAGCAGTTTAGCGACAGATCAGCCCCAGCATTTT. The V gene is TRBV12-3 or TRBV12-4, the J gene TRBJ1-5; tentative D call: TRBD1 (5 bases). The CDR3 length is 13 residues. Trimming cost V 0 bases and J 5 bases, with 5 bases left between them.

V gene TRBV5-1 combines with J gene TRBJ2-3; D unclear. CDR3 length: 13 residues. Trimming pared 4 bases from V and 4 bases from J, leaving 10 bases between. Per the germline V gene, CDR1 is SGHRS and CDR2 is YFSETQ. CDR3 amino acids: CASSALTPDTQYF. In DNA, the CDR3 is TGCGCCAGCAGCGCACTAACTCCAGATACGCAGTATTTT. Looking up the rest from reference TRBV5-1 and TRBJ2-3 gives the full variable domain: KAGVTQTPRYLIKTRGQQVTLSCSPISGHRSVSWYQQTPGQGLQFLFEYFSETQRNKGNFPGRFSGRQFSNSRSEMNVSTLELGDSALYLCASSALTPDTQYFGPGTRLTVL.

V gene TRBV5-1 combines with J gene TRBJ1-1, with D possibly matching TRBD1 (6 bases). Trimming removed 4 bases at V and 1 base at J, with 11 bases between. Germline CDR1 SGHRS, CDR2 YFSETQ. CDR3 size: 14 residues. The CDR3 region has the DNA TGCGCCAGCAGCCCAGGGGCGGAGAACACTGAAGCTTTCTTT. This encodes CASSPGAENTEAFF.

This clonotype was picked up many times. The chain joins TRBV7-8 to TRBJ2-7; TRBD1 agrees at 7 bases. V shed 5 bases and J 3 bases; nucleotides not matched to a gene: 7. CDR3 length equals 14 residues. CDR1 SGHVS and CDR2 FQNEAQ come from the germline V gene. DNA for the CDR3: TGTGCCAGCAGCCGGACAGGATCAAACTACGAGCAGTACTTC. It codes for CASSRTGSNYEQYF.

This clonotype has only a few counts. The J gene is TRBJ2-2, the V gene TRBV7-2, with D uncertain. Trimming took off 3 bases at V and 0 bases at J, with 5 bases between the two ends. There are 14 residues in the CDR3. CDR1 is SGHTA and CDR2 is FQGNSA in the germline V gene. The CDR3 DNA reads as TGTGCCAGCAGCTTGAGATCGAACACCGGGGAGCTGTTTTTT. It translates to CASSLRSNTGELFF. Looking up the rest from reference TRBV7-2 and TRBJ2-2 gives the full variable domain: GAGVSQSPSNKVTEKGKDVELRCDPISGHTALYWYRQSLGQGLEFLIYFQGNSAPDKSGLPSDRFSAERTGGSVSTLTIQRTQQEDSAVYLCASSLRSNTGELFFGEGSRLTVL.

This chain uses TRBV29-1 with TRBJ2-7; 7 nucleotides agree with TRBD1. V gave up 6 bases and J gave up 2 bases; unmatched junction bases: 13. This CDR3 comprises 15 residues. Germline-derived CDR1 and CDR2 are SQVTM and ANQGSEA. In nucleotides, the CDR3 is TGCAGCGTCGCACCCAGGACAGGACCAACCTACGAGCAGTACTTC. Residues: CSVAPRTGPTYEQYF.

The rearrangement joins TRBV12-3 or TRBV12-4 to TRBJ1-1, with D uncertain. V lost 0 bases, J lost 8 bases, and 10 bases lay in between. This CDR3 is built from 13 residues. CDR3 DNA sequence: TGTGCCAGCAGTTTAGCTCCCCCGGGGGAAGCTTTCTTT. It encodes CASSLAPPGEAFF.

This clonotype came up a few times. The chain carries TRBV7-2 and TRBJ2-7; tentatively, D is TRBD2 (6 bases). The CDR3 loop spans 14 amino acids. Trimming removed 5 bases from V and 4 bases from J, with 15 bases in between. Germline CDR1 reads SGHTA; CDR2 reads FQGNSA. The CDR3 is CASSTWTNLYEQYF. Here the CDR3 DNA reads TGTGCCAGCAGCACCTGGACTAACTTGTACGAGCAGTACTTC.

CDR3 region: CASSSSGRTRNIQYF. The DNA for the CDR3 is TGTGCCAGCAGCTCTAGCGGGAGGACTCGAAACATTCAGTACTTC. The chain has TRBV7-2 and TRBJ2-4; TRBD2 matches at 11 bases. CDR1 and CDR2 (germline): SGHTA, FQGNSA. The CDR3 runs 15 residues. With V trimmed by 4 bases and J by 6 bases, 5 bases remained unmatched. Full variable domain (outside the CDR3, taken from reference TRBV7-2 and TRBJ2-4): GAGVSQSPSNKVTEKGKDVELRCDPISGHTALYWYRQSLGQGLEFLIYFQGNSAPDKSGLPSDRFSAERTGGSVSTLTIQRTQQEDSAVYLCASSSSGRTRNIQYFGAGTRLSVL.

The V call is TRBV5-1, the J call TRBJ2-7; 7 bases agree with TRBD2. Germline lookup yields CDR1 SGHRS and CDR2 YFSETQ. The junction had 6 bases not matched to a gene; V was cut back by 6 bases and J by 0 bases. The CDR3 consists of 14 residues. Here the CDR3 DNA reads TGCGCCAGCACCCCGAGGGACTACTCCTACGAGCAGTACTTC. Translation gives CASTPRDYSYEQYF.

The chain links TRBV6-6 to TRBJ2-7; D is perhaps TRBD2 (6 bases). The ends were cut back, 8 bases at V and 7 bases at J, with 15 bases in the middle. The CDR3 has 12 amino acids. Germline V gives CDR1 MNHNY, CDR2 SVGAGI (reference sequence). The CDR3 coding sequence is TGTGCCAGCCATGGAGGGGTAAGGGAGCAGTACTTC. Translation gives CASHGGVREQYF.